The 8 T cell receptor beta chains below come from one sample, sequenced in a study of shared clonotypes between healthy human individuals (dated by TCRdb to about 2020). CD8 naive samples were CD45RO-negative cells positively selected for CCR7, giving a CD45RA+CCR7+ population that excluded TemRA cells. Library prep was done by the immunoSEQ multiplex PCR assay. Drawn from immuneACCESS, this table holds only the in-frame rearrangements with V and J called that TCRdb kept. Clones are partly lost; checked studies trace under half to an unresolved V gene and leave the rest unexplained. The sample yields around 1,900,000 clones; roughly 93% were counted once. Of the sample, about 1.6% falls within the top ten clones. The specimen sequenced was naive CD8+ T cells from PBMCs. The cell subset or site label for this specimen denotes: CD45RA+CCR7+. The receptors derive from a man younger than 35 in good health. Some clones in this sample may be carry-over from other donors' samples.

Here the CDR3 DNA reads TGTGCCAGCAGTGAAAAACTAGCGGGAGTTTTCAATGAGCAGTTCTTC. This gives the protein CASSEKLAGVFNEQFF. The chain is built from TRBV2 and TRBJ2-1; 11 bases fit TRBD2. V dropped 2 bases and J dropped 6; count of bases not matched to a gene: 6. Looked up from germline, CDR1 is SNHLY and CDR2 is FYNNEI. The CDR3 is 16 amino acids.

The CDR3 here is CASSHSLAGGPLDTQYF. CDR3 bases: TGCGCCAGCAGCCATTCTCTAGCGGGAGGGCCTCTAGATACGCAGTATTTT. This chain joins TRBV4-3 and TRBJ2-3; TRBD2 matches 12 bases. CDR3 length equals 17 residues. Trimming cost V 3 bases and J 5 bases; bases outside gene matches: 9. The germline V gene encodes CDR1 LGHNA and CDR2 YSLEER.

The J gene is TRBJ2-1, the V gene TRBV28, with D unresolved. The CDR3 contains 19 residues. In germline, CDR1 is MDHEN, CDR2 SYDVKM. With 4 bases removed from V and 6 bases from J, the gap between germline ends came to 28 bases. The chain's CDR3 is CASSWATPNESQVFNEQFF. DNA for the CDR3: TGTGCCAGCAGTTGGGCCACTCCCAACGAGTCCCAGGTTTTCAATGAGCAGTTCTTC.

The chain is built from TRBV27 and TRBJ2-1; 9 bases are shared with TRBD2. This CDR3 has 16 amino acids. CDR1 MNHEY and CDR2 SMNVEV come from the germline V gene (reference sequence). Trimming cost V 3 bases and J 8 bases; bases outside gene matches: 11. CDR3 DNA: TGTGCCAGCAGTTTCGTCGGGGTAGCGGGAGTGGATGAGCAGTTCTTC. It translates to CASSFVGVAGVDEQFF.

This sequence joins TRBV28 and TRBJ2-3; 7 bases line up with TRBD2. Germline CDR1 reads MDHEN; CDR2 reads SYDVKM. V trimming: 6 bases; J trimming: 0 bases; junction bases outside the gene matches: 12. The CDR3 consists of 17 residues. For the CDR3, the DNA is TGTGCCAGCAGCTCAATTCCAGCGGGATTTAGCACAGATACGCAGTATTTT. Translation gives CASSSIPAGFSTDTQYF. Full variable domain (rest looked up from reference TRBV28 and TRBJ2-3): DVKVTQSSRYLVKRTGEKVFLECVQDMDHENMFWYRQDPGLGLRLIYFSYDVKMKEKGDIPEGYSVSREKKERFSLILESASTNQTSMYLCASSSIPAGFSTDTQYFGPGTRLTVL.

The chain is built from TRBV27 and TRBJ2-5; 10 nucleotides agree with TRBD1. Germline CDR1 reads MNHEY; CDR2 reads SMNVEV (reference sequence). This CDR3 spans 14 amino acids. The V and J ends lost 5 bases and 4 bases, in that order; junction bases with no gene match: 4. CDR3 bases: TGTGCCAGCAGTCAAGACAGGGGGCGAGAGACCCAGTACTTC. Encoded protein: CASSQDRGRETQYF.

V is TRBV10-1 and J is TRBJ2-3; 11 bases agree with TRBD2. The CDR3 runs to 17 residues. Germline V CDR1 and CDR2: WNHNN, SYGVQD (reference sequence). The V gene end was trimmed by 6 bases and the J gene end by 1 base; junction bases not matched to a gene: 9. For the CDR3, the DNA is TGCGCCAGCAGGCGTAGCGGGAGGGCCGGTGGCACAGATACGCAGTATTTT. This codes for CASRRSGRAGGTDTQYF.

The chain couples TRBV25-1 to TRBJ2-1; 10 bases fit TRBD2. CDR1 and CDR2 from the germline V gene are MGHDK and SYGVNS. CDR3 size: 18 residues. Unmatched junction bases numbered 6, after V lost 1 base and J lost 0 bases. This chain's CDR3 is CASSELTSGSSSYNEQFF. In DNA, the CDR3 is TGTGCCAGCAGTGAATTGACTAGCGGGTCGAGCTCCTACAATGAGCAGTTCTTC. The full variable domain, its missing parts supplied by reference TRBV25-1 and TRBJ2-1, is EADIYQTPRYLVIGTGKKITLECSQTMGHDKMYWYQQDPGMELHLIHYSYGVNSTEKGDLSSESTVSRIRTEHFPLTLESARPSHTSQYLCASSELTSGSSSYNEQFFGPGTRLTVL.